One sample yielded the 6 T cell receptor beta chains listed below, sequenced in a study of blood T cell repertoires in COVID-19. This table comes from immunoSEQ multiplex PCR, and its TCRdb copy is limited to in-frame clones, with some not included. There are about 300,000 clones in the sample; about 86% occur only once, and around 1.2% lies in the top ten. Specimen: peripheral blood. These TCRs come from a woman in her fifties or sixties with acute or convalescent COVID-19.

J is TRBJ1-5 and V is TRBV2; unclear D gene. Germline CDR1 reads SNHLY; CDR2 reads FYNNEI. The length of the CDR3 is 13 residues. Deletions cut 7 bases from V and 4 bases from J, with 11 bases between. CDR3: CASIGQTNQPQHF. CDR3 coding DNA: TGTGCCAGCATTGGTCAGACTAATCAGCCCCAGCATTTT.

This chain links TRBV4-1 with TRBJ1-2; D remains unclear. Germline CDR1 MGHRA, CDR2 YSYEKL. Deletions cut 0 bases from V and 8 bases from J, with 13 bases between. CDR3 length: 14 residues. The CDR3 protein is CASSQDKYPSGYTF. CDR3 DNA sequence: TGCGCCAGCAGCCAAGATAAGTACCCGAGCGGCTACACCTTC.

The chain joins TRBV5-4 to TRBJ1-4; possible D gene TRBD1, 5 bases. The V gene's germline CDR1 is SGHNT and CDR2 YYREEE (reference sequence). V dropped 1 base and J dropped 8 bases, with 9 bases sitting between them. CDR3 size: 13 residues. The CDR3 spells CASSLRPGEKLFF. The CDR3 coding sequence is TGTGCCAGCAGCTTGCGTCCAGGGGAAAAACTGTTTTTT.

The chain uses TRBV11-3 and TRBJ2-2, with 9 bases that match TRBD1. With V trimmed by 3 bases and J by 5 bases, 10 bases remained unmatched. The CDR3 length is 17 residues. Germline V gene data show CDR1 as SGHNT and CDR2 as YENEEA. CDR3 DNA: TGTGCCAGCAGCTTGGGAGGTGGACAGGGGCGGACCGGGGAGCTGTTTTTT. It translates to CASSLGGGQGRTGELFF.

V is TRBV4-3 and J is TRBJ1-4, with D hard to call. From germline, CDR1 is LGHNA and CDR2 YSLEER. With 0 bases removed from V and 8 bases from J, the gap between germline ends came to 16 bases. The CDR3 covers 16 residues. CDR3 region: CASSQDYGPIGEKLFF. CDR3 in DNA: TGCGCCAGCAGCCAAGATTACGGCCCTATCGGGGAAAAACTGTTTTTT.

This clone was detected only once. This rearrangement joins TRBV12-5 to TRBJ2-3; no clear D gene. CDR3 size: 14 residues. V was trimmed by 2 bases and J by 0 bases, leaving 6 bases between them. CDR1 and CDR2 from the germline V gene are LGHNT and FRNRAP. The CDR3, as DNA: TGTGCTAGTGGTTTGTCAACTAGCACAGATACGCAGTATTTT. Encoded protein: CASGLSTSTDTQYF.